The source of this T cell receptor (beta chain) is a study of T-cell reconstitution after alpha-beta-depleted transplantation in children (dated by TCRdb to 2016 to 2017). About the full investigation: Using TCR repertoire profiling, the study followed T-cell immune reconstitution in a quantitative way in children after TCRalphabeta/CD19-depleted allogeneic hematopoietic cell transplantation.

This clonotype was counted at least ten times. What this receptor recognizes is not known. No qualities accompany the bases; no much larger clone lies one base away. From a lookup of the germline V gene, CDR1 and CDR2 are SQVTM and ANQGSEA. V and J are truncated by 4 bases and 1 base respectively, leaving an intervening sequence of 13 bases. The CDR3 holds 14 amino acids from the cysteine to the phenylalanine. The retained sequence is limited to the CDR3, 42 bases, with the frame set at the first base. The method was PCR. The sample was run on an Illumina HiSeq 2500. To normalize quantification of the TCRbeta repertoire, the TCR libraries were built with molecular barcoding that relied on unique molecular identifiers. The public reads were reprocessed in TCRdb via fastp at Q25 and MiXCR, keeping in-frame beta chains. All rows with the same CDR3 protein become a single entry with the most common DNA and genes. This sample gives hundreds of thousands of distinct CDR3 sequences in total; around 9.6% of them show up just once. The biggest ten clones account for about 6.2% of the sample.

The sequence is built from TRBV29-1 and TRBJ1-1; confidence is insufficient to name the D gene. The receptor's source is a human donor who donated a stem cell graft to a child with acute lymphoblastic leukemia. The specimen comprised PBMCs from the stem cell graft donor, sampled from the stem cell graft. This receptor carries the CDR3 CSVGLVTGNTEAFF. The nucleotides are TGCAGCGTTGGGTTGGTGACGGGGAACACTGAAGCTTTCTTT.